This TCR beta chain was captured in a study of blood T cell repertoires in COVID-19. Background on the study: Some COVID-19 samples were acute and others convalescent; all came from the United States, Italy and Spain. Nucleic acid was either cDNA or gDNA, and it came from T cells, B-cell-depleted T cells, or PBMCs.

Participants were aged about 18 to 90 years, lived in over 20 US areas, and enrolled virtually. Participants' reported clinical history set cohort assignment. The CDR3 sequence is 15 residues long. V was pared by 5 bases and J by 1 base, with 6 bases of the junction left unmatched. CDR1 and CDR2 (germline): MNHEY, SVGEGT. Sequenced by immunoSEQ multiplex PCR; TCRdb stores in-frame clones only, minus some. The repertoire includes approximately 250,000 clones, 84% of them detected once, and roughly 4% sits in the top ten. Material: PBMCs or T cells enriched from blood (not recorded which). The receptor was isolated from a young man with acute COVID-19. The chain carries TRBV6-2 or TRBV6-3 and TRBJ1-2, with 8 bases that match TRBD1. The CDR3 protein is CASSLGTGGNYGYTF. The CDR3 region has the DNA TGTGCCAGCAGTCTCGGGACAGGTGGTAACTATGGCTACACCTTC.